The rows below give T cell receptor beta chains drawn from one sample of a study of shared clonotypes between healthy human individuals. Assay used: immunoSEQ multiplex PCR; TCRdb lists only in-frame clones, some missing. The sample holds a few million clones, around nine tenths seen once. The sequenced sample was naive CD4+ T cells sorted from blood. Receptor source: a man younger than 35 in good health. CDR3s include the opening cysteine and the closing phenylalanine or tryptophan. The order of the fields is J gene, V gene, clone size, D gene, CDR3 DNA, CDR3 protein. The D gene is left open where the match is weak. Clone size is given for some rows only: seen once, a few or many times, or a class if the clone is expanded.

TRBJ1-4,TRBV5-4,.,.,TGTGCCAGCAGCTTGGACAATCCGACTAATGAAAAACTGTTTTTT,CASSLDNPTNEKLFF
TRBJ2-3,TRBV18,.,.,TGTGCCAGCTCACCACCCGAACCAGATACGCAGTATTTT,CASSPPEPDTQYF
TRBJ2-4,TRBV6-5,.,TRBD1,TGTGCCAGCAGATCGGGACAGAAAAACATTCAGTACTTC,CASRSGQKNIQYF
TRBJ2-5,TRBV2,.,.,TGTGCCAGCAGTCCACAGGGTAGCGGGACCCAGTACTTC,CASSPQGSGTQYF
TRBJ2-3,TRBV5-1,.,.,TGCGCCAGCAGCTTAGTGGGAGGCCCCTTGGATACGCAGTATTTT,CASSLVGGPLDTQYF
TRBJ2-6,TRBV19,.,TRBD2,TGTGCCAGTAGTCCTAAGACTAGCGGGACCCCTGGGGCCAACGTCCTGACTTTC,CASSPKTSGTPGANVLTF
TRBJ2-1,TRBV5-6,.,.,TGTGCCAGCAGCTTCCCCAGGGAGTGGACCTACAATGAGCAGTTCTTC,CASSFPREWTYNEQFF
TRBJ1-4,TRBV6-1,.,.,TGTGCCAGCATCGAATCCGGGACATTAAGGGAAAAACTGTTTTTT,CASIESGTLREKLFF
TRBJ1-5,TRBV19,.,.,TGTGCCAGTAGTATTTCCGAACAGGGCAATCAGCCCCAGCATTTT,CASSISEQGNQPQHF
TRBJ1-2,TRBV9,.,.,TGTGCCAGCAGCGTATGGGAGGACGGTGGCTACACCTTC,CASSVWEDGGYTF
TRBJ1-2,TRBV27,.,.,TGTGCCAGCAGTTGGCAGGGTGACTATGGCTACACCTTC,CASSWQGDYGYTF
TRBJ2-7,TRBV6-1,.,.,TGTGCCAGCAGTGAGTGGCTCTACGAGCAGTACTTC,CASSEWLYEQYF
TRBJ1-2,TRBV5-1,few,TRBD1,TGCGCCAGCAGCGCTGGGACAGGGTATGGCTACACCTTC,CASSAGTGYGYTF
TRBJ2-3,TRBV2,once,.,TGTGCCAGCATCTGGGCCGGGACAGATACGCAGTATTTT,CASIWAGTDTQYF
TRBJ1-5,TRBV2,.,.,TGTGCCAGCATGTCGGGCAGAGGGGGCAATCAGCCCCAGCATTTT,CASMSGRGGNQPQHF
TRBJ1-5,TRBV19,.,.,TGTGCCAGTAGTATTGACATTAGCAATCAGCCCCAGCATTTT,CASSIDISNQPQHF
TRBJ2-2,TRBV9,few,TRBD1,TGTGCCAGCAGCGCCGGGACAGGGACCGCCGGGGAGCTGTTTTTT,CASSAGTGTAGELFF
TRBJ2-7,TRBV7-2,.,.,TGTGCCAGCAGCTTAGGAAAACCCTACGAGCAGTACTTC,CASSLGKPYEQYF
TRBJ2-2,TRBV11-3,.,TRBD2,TGTGCCAGCAGTCCTAGTGGCTGGGCGGGGGACACCGGGGAGCTGTTTTTT,CASSPSGWAGDTGELFF
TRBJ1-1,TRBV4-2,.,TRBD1,TGTGCCAGCAGCCAAGTCTCAGGACAGGGCAGCCAGGCTTTCTTT,CASSQVSGQGSQAFF
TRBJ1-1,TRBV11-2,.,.,TGTGCCAGCAGCTTAAACACCATGAACACTGAAGCTTTCTTT,CASSLNTMNTEAFF
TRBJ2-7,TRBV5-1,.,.,TGCGCCAGCAGCTTCGTAACTACCCTCTCCTACGAGCAGTACTTC,CASSFVTTLSYEQYF
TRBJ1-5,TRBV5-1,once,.,TGCGCCAGCAGCTTGGGGCCGATTAGCAATCAGCCCCAGCATTTT,CASSLGPISNQPQHF
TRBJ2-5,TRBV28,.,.,TGTGCCAGCAGCCAGGACAGAGGGGGTGGAGAGACCCAGTACTTC,CASSQDRGGGETQYF
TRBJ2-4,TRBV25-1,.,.,TGTGCCAGCAGTGATGCAGGGCTAGCCAAAAACATTCAGTACTTC,CASSDAGLAKNIQYF
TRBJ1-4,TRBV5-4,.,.,TGTGCCAGCAGCTTACAGGGAAATGAAAAACTGTTTTTT,CASSLQGNEKLFF
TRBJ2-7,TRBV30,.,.,TGTGCCTGGAGTGGGACGGCTCCCTACGAGCAGTACTTC,CAWSGTAPYEQYF
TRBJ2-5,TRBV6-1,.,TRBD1,TGTGCCAGCAGTGACGGCTTGGGGACAGGCACAGAGACCCAGTACTTC,CASSDGLGTGTETQYF
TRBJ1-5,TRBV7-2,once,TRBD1,TGTGCCAGCAGCCAGACAGGGTATCAGCCCCAGCATTTT,CASSQTGYQPQHF
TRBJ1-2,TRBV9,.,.,TGTGCCAGCAGCGTAGGGGCAGGGGCCGACTATGGCTACACCTTC,CASSVGAGADYGYTF
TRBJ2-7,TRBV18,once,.,TGTGCCAGCTCCCCCCCTGCTGGGGCCCCCTACGAGCAGTACTTC,CASSPPAGAPYEQYF
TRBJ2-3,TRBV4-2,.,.,TGTGCCAGCAGCCAAGTGGGCGGGGTCGGCACAGATACGCAGTATTTT,CASSQVGGVGTDTQYF